This T cell receptor beta chain was recorded in a study of shared clonotypes between healthy human individuals (dated by TCRdb to 2020 to 2022). Looking at the study overall: Three men and two women, aged 18 to 49 years, made up the cohort. Libraries were prepared and TCR repertoires were sequenced by different laboratories using diverse techniques, in order to increase sequencing depth and limit assay-specific biases. For each donor, three plates each were used for CD4 naive and CD4 memory, two plates were used for CD8 naive, and one plate was used for CD8 memory. Between about 0.8 and 8.9 billion PBMCs per donor were obtained by leukapheresis. Blood TCR repertoires of a handful of healthy adults were deeply sequenced to estimate repertoire size and the extent of clonotype sharing between individuals. Overall results and qualifications from the work: Estimated clonotype richness was generally larger for naive than for memory subsets. Only blood was sampled, and tissue TCR repertoires likely differ from those in blood. Higher generation probabilities were observed for clonotypes shared by all four sorted-subset donors than for non-shared clonotypes. Across a handful of donors, about 5.2% of naive CD4, approximately 3.5% of naive CD8, approximately 2.5% of memory CD4, and approximately 0.4% of memory CD8 clonotypes were shared. Even with the large sequencing depth, rarefaction of the sorted-subset datasets indicated that sequencing was incomplete. Pairwise subsampling indicated that sequencing depth was expected to affect the degree of clonotype sharing among donors. The small number of donors limited the genetic and exposure-history diversity represented.

Using the deep immunoSEQ assay, multiplex PCR amplified TCR CDR3 regions from genomic DNA. Extracted genomic DNA from each cell subset was distributed evenly across all wells of several immunoSEQ 96-well plates, and each plate was treated as a replicate. For sorted subsets, around 200 ng genomic DNA, equal to 25,000 to 35,000 T cell genomes, was loaded into each replicate PCR. Purified libraries were measured with a Qubit 3.0 fluorometer, size-checked on a Bioanalyzer 2100, and measured again with the KAPA Library Quantification kit. Each immunoSEQ 96-well plate was sequenced on its own single-read 150-cycle Illumina NextSeq 550 flow cell. Under the source paper's analysis protocol: Because only junctional sequences without quality scores were contained in the immunoSEQ output, filtering matching that applied to full-length reads could not be performed. Sequences were annotated with PyIR, a Python wrapper for IgBLAST v1.9, using IMGT germline references to assign V/J genes and CDR3. Reads with weak V/J assignments (E-value above 1e-6), missing CDR3, stop codons, out-of-frame junctions, or ambiguous translated residues were removed. V3J clonotypes were defined by identical inferred V gene, J gene, and CDR3 amino acid sequence. The percentage overlap between two repertoires was calculated by dividing the number of shared unique clonotypes by the size of the smaller repertoire. Repertoire richness was assessed with RTK rarefaction, the Chao1 estimator, and Recon v2.1 estimates of unobserved clonotypes. For all TCRbeta clonotypes obtained by the gDNA method from a few donors, generation probabilities were computed with OLGA. This immuneACCESS table, as held by TCRdb, lists in-frame sequences with V and J called but not all clones. Of the missing ones, under half trace to an unresolved V gene in checked studies; the others have no known cause. That table is the source of V, J and clone size, and D and trimming were worked out from the DNA. Present in this sample are approximately 350,000 clones, about 96% of which were seen just once. Of the sample, about 0.32% is held by the ten largest clones.

CDR1 is given as SEHNR and CDR2 as FQNEAQ, both from the germline V gene (reference sequence). The CDR3 spans 16 residues, from the cysteine through the phenylalanine. Only the CDR3 DNA stays, 48 bases, in frame from base 1. Trimming costs V 1 base and J 4 bases, and their ends lie 11 bases apart. Healthy HIV-negative adults with no recently reported acute infections or vaccinations were included as donors. Every donor was a Caucasian adult residing in Nashville, Tennessee, USA. CD8 memory samples combined magnetically selected CD45RO+ cells with CCR7-negative CD45RA+ effector memory (TemRA) cells. After blood collection by leukapheresis, PBMCs were isolated using Ficoll-Histopaque density gradient centrifugation and then cryopreserved in the vapor phase of liquid nitrogen. Analytical flow cytometry was used to check the purity and quantity of each magnetically sorted T cell population. Each sorted fraction had its genomic DNA isolated and then quantified by UV absorbance on a Nanodrop 2000c.

With regard to this clone: Its recognized antigen is unknown. Nothing much larger sits one base from this clone, and base qualities are not available.

The TCR originated in a man under 40 in good health. Sequencing used memory CD8+ T cells sorted from blood. Read against the paper, the sample's cell subset or site label means: CD45RO+ cells pooled with CCR7-negative TemRA cells. Recombination connected TRBV7-9 to TRBJ2-6; TRBD2 is a possible D gene, resting on 6 matching bases. Here the CDR3 is given as CASSLDRGSGANVLTF. The nucleotide sequence is given as TGTGCCAGCAGCTTAGATCGGGGGTCCGGGGCCAACGTCCTGACTTTC.